This TCR beta chain was obtained from a study of vaccination effects on CD4 cells after COVID-19. Germline V lookup: CDR1 SGDLS, CDR2 YYNGEE. The CDR3 sequence is 17 residues long. V lost 0 bases and J lost 2; bases outside the gene matches: 5. Sequencing used immunoSEQ multiplex PCR; TCRdb keeps in-frame clones, though not all of them. This table has about 79,000 clones, around 70% appearing once. Viral peptide pool expansion of antigen-specific CD4+ T cells preceded sequencing in the ViraFEST assay. Subsequent to roughly 9 days of culture, CD4+ T cells were isolated. Comments on this clone: The antigen remains undetermined.

This chain joins TRBV9 and TRBJ2-2, with 9 positions matching TRBD1. This clonotype was sampled from a human donor who received a COVID-19 vaccine. Here the sequenced sample was CD4+ T cells from PBMCs cultured with HCoV-229E spike peptides, taken before COVID-19 vaccination. CDR3 in DNA: TGTGCCAGCAGCGTAGCTACAGGGGGCGCCAACACCGGGGAGCTGTTTTTT. This sequence encodes CASSVATGGANTGELFF.